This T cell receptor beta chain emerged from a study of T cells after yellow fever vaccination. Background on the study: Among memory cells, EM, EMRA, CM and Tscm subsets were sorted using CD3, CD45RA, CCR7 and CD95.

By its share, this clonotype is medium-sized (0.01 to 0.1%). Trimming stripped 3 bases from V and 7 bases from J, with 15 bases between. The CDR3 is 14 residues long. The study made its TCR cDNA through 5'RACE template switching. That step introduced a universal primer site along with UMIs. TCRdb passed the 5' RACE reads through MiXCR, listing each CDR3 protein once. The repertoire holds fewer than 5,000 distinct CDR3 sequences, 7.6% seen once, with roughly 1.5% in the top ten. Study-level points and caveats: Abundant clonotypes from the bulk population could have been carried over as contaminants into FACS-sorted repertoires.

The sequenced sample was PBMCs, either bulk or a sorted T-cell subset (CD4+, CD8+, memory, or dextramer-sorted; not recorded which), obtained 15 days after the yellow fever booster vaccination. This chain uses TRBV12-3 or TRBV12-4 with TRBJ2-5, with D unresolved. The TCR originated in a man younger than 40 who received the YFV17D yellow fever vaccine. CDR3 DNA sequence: TGTGCCAGCAGTTTTAGAGAGAGAATTGGGACCCAGTACTTC. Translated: CASSFRERIGTQYF.